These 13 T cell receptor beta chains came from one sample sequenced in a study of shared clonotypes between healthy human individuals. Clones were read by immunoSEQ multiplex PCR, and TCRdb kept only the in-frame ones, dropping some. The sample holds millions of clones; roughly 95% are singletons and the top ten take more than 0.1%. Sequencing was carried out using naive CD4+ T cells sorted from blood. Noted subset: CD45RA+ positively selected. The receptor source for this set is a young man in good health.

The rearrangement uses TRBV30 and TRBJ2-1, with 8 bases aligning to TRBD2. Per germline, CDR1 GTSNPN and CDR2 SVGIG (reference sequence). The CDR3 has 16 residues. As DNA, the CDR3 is TGTGCGATCATGGGAGGCGGGGGGCCCTCCTACAATGAGCAGTTCTTC. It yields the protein CAIMGGGGPSYNEQFF. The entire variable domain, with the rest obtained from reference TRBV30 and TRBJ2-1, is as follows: SQTIHQWPATLVQPVGSPLSLECTVEGTSNPNLYWYRQAAGRGLQLLFYSVGIGQISSEVPQNLSASRPQDRQFILSSKKLLLSDSGFYLCAIMGGGGPSYNEQFFGPGTRLTVL.

The CDR3 protein is CASSLSSGLTDTQYF. The CDR3 bases are TGTGCCAGCAGCTTATCTAGCGGACTCACAGATACGCAGTATTTT. V usage is TRBV7-3 and J usage is TRBJ2-3; 7 bases map to TRBD2. Trimming at V came to 2 bases and at J to 2 bases, leaving 4 bases not matched to a gene. CDR3 length equals 15 residues. Germline loops: CDR1 SGHTA, CDR2 FQGTGA.

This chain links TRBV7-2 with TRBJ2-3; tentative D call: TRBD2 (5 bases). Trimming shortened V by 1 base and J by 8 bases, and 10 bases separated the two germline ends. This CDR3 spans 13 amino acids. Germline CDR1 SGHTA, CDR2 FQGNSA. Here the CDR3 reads CASSLVRDGTQYF. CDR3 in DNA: TGTGCCAGCAGCTTAGTTCGGGATGGTACGCAGTATTTT.

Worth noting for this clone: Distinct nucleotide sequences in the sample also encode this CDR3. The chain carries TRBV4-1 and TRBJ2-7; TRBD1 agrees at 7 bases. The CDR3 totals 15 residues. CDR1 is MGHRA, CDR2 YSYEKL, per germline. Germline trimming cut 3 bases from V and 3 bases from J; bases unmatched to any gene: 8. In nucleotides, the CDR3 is TGCGCCAGCAGCCATCCCGACAGGGATCTCTACGAGCAGTACTTC. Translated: CASSHPDRDLYEQYF.

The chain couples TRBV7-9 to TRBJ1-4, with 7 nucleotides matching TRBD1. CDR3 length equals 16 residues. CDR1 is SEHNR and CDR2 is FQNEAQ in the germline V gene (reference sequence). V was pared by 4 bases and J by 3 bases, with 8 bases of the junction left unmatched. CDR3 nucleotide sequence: TGTGCCAGCAGCTCGGGACAGACCAACTCTAATGAAAAACTGTTTTTT. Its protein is CASSSGQTNSNEKLFF.

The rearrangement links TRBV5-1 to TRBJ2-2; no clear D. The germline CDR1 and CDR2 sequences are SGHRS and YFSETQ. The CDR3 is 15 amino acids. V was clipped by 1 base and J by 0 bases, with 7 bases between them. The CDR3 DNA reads TGCGCCAGCAGCTTGAGATTAACGAACACCGGGGAGCTGTTTTTT. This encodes CASSLRLTNTGELFF. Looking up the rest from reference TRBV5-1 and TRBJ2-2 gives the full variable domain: KAGVTQTPRYLIKTRGQQVTLSCSPISGHRSVSWYQQTPGQGLQFLFEYFSETQRNKGNFPGRFSGRQFSNSRSEMNVSTLELGDSALYLCASSLRLTNTGELFFGEGSRLTVL.

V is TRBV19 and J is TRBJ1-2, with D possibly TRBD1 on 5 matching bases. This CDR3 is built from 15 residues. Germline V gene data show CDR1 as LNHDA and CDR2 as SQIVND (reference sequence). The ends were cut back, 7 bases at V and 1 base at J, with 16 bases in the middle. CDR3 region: CASKESGLFNYGYTF. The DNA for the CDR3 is TGTGCCAGTAAGGAATCGGGGCTTTTTAACTATGGCTACACCTTC.

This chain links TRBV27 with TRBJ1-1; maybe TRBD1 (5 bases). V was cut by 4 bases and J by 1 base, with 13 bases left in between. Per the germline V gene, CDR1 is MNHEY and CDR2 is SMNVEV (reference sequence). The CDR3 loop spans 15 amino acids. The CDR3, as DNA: TGTGCCAGCAGTTCATGGACACGGTCGAACACTGAAGCTTTCTTT. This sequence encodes CASSSWTRSNTEAFF.

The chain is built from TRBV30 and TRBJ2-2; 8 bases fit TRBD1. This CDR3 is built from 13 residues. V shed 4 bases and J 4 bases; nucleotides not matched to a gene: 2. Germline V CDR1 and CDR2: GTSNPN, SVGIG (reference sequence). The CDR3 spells CAWKQGGTGELFF. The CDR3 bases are TGTGCCTGGAAACAGGGGGGCACCGGGGAGCTGTTTTTT.

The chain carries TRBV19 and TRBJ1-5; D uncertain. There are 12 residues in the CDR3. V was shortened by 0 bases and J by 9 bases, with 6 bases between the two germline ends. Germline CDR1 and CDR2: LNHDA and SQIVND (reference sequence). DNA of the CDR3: TGTGCCAGTAGTATAGATTACCGGCCCCAGCATTTT. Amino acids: CASSIDYRPQHF.

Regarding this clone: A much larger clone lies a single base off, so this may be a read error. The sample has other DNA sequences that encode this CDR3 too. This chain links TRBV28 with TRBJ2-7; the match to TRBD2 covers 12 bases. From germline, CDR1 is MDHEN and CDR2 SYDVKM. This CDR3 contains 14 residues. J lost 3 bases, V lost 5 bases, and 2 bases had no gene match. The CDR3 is CASSGLAGIYEQYF. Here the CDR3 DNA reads TGTGCCAGCAGTGGACTAGCGGGGATCTACGAGCAGTACTTC.

This CDR3 is CASSQVGSTGELFF. CDR3 DNA sequence: TGCGCCAGCAGCCAAGTGGGGTCAACCGGGGAGCTGTTTTTT. The chain couples TRBV4-1 to TRBJ2-2; no clear D. The CDR3 is made up of 14 amino acids. The ends were cut back, 1 base at V and 5 bases at J, with 8 bases in the middle. From germline, CDR1 is MGHRA and CDR2 YSYEKL.

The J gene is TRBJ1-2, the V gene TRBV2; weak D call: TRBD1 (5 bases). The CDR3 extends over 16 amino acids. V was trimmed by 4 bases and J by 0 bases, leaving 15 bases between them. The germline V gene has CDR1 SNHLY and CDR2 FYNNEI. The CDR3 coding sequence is TGTGCCAGCAGTGTTCCTTTCCTGGGGGCTAACTATGGCTACACCTTC. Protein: CASSVPFLGANYGYTF. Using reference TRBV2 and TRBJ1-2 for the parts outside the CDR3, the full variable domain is EPEVTQTPSHQVTQMGQEVILRCVPISNHLYFYWYRQILGQKVEFLVSFYNNEISEKSEIFDDQFSVERPDGSNFTLKIRSTKLEDSAMYFCASSVPFLGANYGYTFGSGTRLTVV.